Presented here are 10 T cell receptor beta chains from one specimen sequenced in a study of molecular identifiers for immune sequencing clone quantification. Each CDR3 protein is one row after TCRdb ran MiXCR on the PCR reads. The repertoire holds about half a million distinct CDR3 sequences, with about a fifth as singletons. Sequenced input: naive CD8+ T cells from blood, with Jurkat cell RNA spiked in. The subset here: FACS-sorted CD8+CD4-CCR7+CD45RA+ naive T cells. The receptors come from a human donor in good health. Some libraries in this study had Jurkat cell RNA spiked in.

This clonotype has a count of ten or more. The J gene is TRBJ2-1, the V gene TRBV11-2, with a tentative D call TRBD2 (6 bases). The length of the CDR3 is 13 residues. Germline loops: CDR1 SGHAT, CDR2 FQNNGV. V was trimmed by 4 bases and J by 5 bases, leaving 9 bases between them. CDR3 region: CASSSTSHNEQFF. As DNA, the CDR3 is TGTGCCAGCAGCTCGACTAGTCACAATGAGCAGTTCTTC.

The V call is TRBV6-1, the J call TRBJ1-5, with TRBD1 as a possible D gene (5 bases). CDR1 is MNHNS and CDR2 is SASEGT in the germline V gene. This CDR3 is 18 amino acids long. The V and J ends lost 11 bases and 0 bases respectively, with 26 bases between them. As DNA, the CDR3 is TGTGCCTCCCAAGGCCCCAGGGTTGGGAGCCTTAGCAATCAGCCCCAGCATTTT. Amino acids: CASQGPRVGSLSNQPQHF.

The gene calls are TRBV4-3 and TRBJ2-7; 9 bases map to TRBD1. This CDR3 has 17 amino acids. Germline assignment: CDR1 LGHNA and CDR2 YSLEER. The junction had 10 bases not matched to a gene; V was cut back by 0 bases and J by 4 bases. The CDR3 sequence: CASSQDTGRQGVYEQYF. The CDR3 nucleotides are TGCGCCAGCAGCCAAGATACGGGGAGACAGGGGGTTTACGAGCAGTACTTC.

Many counts were recorded for this clonotype. The chain recombines TRBV12-3 or TRBV12-4 with TRBJ1-3; a weak D match, TRBD1 (6 bases). Trimming left V 5 bases short and J 0 bases short, with 14 bases between. The CDR3 length is 16 residues. The CDR3 DNA reads as TGTGCCAGCAGTCAGCCGACAGGACCCTCTGGAAACACCATATATTTT. Its translation is CASSQPTGPSGNTIYF.

This clonotype was seen at least ten times. The chain links TRBV6-2 or TRBV6-3 to TRBJ2-7; either TRBD1 or TRBD2 may supply D (5 bases each). In germline, CDR1 is MNHEY, CDR2 SVGEGT. CDR3 size: 13 residues. Trimming left V 7 bases short and J 2 bases short, with 12 bases between. The CDR3 loop is CASTLGPPYEQYF. CDR3 nucleotide sequence: TGTGCCAGCACACTGGGACCCCCCTACGAGCAGTACTTC.

The sample holds a few counts of this clonotype. This chain connects TRBV19 to TRBJ2-4; D not certain. CDR1 LNHDA and CDR2 SQIVND come from the germline V gene (reference sequence). This CDR3 has 13 residues. V lost 8 bases and J lost 8, with 16 bases in between. CDR3 sequence: CASSLLDGDIQYF. CDR3 in DNA: TGTGCCAGTTCCCTTTTGGATGGAGACATTCAGTACTTC.

This clonotype was observed a handful of times. The chain combines TRBV12-3 or TRBV12-4 with TRBJ2-1, with D perhaps being TRBD1 or TRBD2 (5 bases each). Trimming cost V 4 bases and J 8 bases, with 21 bases left between them. The CDR3 loop spans 16 amino acids. CDR3 protein: CASSYEPGTTPDEQFF. In DNA, the CDR3 is TGTGCCAGCAGTTACGAGCCCGGGACCACTCCCGATGAGCAGTTCTTC.

This clonotype appeared many times. The V gene is TRBV5-4, the J gene TRBJ2-3, with D tentatively TRBD2 (6 bases). Germline V CDR1 and CDR2: SGHNT, YYREEE (reference sequence). The CDR3 runs 14 residues. The V end was cut by 1 base, the J end by 8 bases, with 14 bases between. The chain's CDR3 is CASSLWGDGGTQYF. In nucleotides, the CDR3 is TGTGCCAGCAGCTTGTGGGGGGATGGTGGTACGCAGTATTTT.

As concerns this clonotype: This may come from a read error, since a much larger clone is one base off. The chain links TRBV7-9 to TRBJ2-3; maybe TRBD2 (6 bases). From germline, CDR1 is SEHNR and CDR2 FQNEAQ (reference sequence). The CDR3 totals 15 residues. With 3 bases removed from V and 4 bases from J, the gap between germline ends came to 14 bases. CDR3 region: CASSFGGGIADTQYF. In nucleotides, the CDR3 is TGTGCCAGCAGCTTCGGCGGCGGGATCGCAGATACGCAGTATTTT.

The sample holds a few counts of this clonotype. The gene calls are TRBV7-9 and TRBJ1-2, with 10 bases identical to TRBD1. Germline V gives CDR1 SEHNR, CDR2 FQNEAQ (reference sequence). The CDR3 has 16 amino acids. J gave up 4 bases and V 4 bases, and 9 bases lay outside the gene matches. The CDR3 sequence: CASSSGPGTGVYGYTF. The CDR3 bases are TGTGCCAGCAGCTCCGGTCCCGGGACAGGGGTCTATGGCTACACCTTC.